Below, 10 T cell receptor beta chains from the same sample are listed, as sequenced in a study of read filtering for tumor transcriptome and immune sequencing. The library was built from about 400 ng RNA with molecular barcoded adaptors for alpha/delta and beta/gamma chains. MiXCR, applied by TCRdb to the reads, yields one record per CDR3 protein. The sample contains 30,000 to 35,000 distinct CDR3 sequences, 15% to 20% of which appear only once. The sequenced sample was a population of CD138-negative cells sorted from bone marrow. These receptors were obtained from a donor aged 40 or older with multiple myeloma.

A remark on this clonotype: This may be a read error, as it is one base from a much larger clone. V and J are TRBV2 and TRBJ1-1, with unresolved D. Germline V CDR1 and CDR2: SNHLY, FYNNEI. V was clipped by 10 bases and J by 4 bases, with 16 bases between them. There are 13 residues in the CDR3. This CDR3 is CAIRTLRSTEAFF. As DNA, the CDR3 is TGTGCCATACGGACCTTGAGGAGCACTGAAGCTTTCTTT.

The sample holds a few counts of this clonotype. The chain links TRBV2 to TRBJ1-2; D is undetermined. The CDR3 covers 11 residues. Trimming removed 4 bases at V and 7 bases at J, with 7 bases between. CDR1 SNHLY and CDR2 FYNNEI come from the germline V gene. The CDR3 reads CASSAQSGYTF. The CDR3 DNA reads TGTGCCAGCAGTGCTCAGTCTGGCTACACCTTC.

This clonotype was seen ten or more times. The V call is TRBV3-1, the J call TRBJ2-5, with D perhaps TRBD1 (6 bases). V gave up 2 bases and J gave up 1 base, with 11 bases separating them. The CDR3 spans 15 residues. Per germline, CDR1 LGHDT and CDR2 YNNKEL (reference sequence). The CDR3 loop is CASSQSGQFQETQYF. In DNA form, the CDR3 reads TGTGCCAGCAGCCAATCAGGACAGTTCCAAGAGACCCAGTACTTC.

As concerns this clonotype: This clone may be a read error of a much larger clone one base away. V usage is TRBV29-1 and J usage is TRBJ1-2; D unclear. Germline V gives CDR1 SQVTM, CDR2 ANQGSEA. The CDR3 consists of 13 residues. The CDR3 loop reads CGVEDLAGDGYTF. The CDR3 DNA reads as TGCGGCGTTGAAGATCTAGCCGGGGATGGCTACACCTTC.

In this sample, this clonotype turned up many times. The J gene is TRBJ2-7, the V gene TRBV5-1; the D gene is possibly TRBD1 (6 bases). Per germline, CDR1 SGHRS and CDR2 YFSETQ. V lost 4 bases and J 0 bases, leaving 11 bases between the germline ends. This CDR3 is 14 amino acids long. As DNA, the CDR3 is TGCGCCAGCAGCAGCAGGGGATCCTCCTACGAGCAGTACTTC. Its protein product is CASSSRGSSYEQYF.

The table lists this clonotype with many counts. The V call is TRBV2, the J call TRBJ2-3, with 7 bases fitting TRBD2. The CDR3 consists of 15 residues. In germline, CDR1 is SNHLY, CDR2 FYNNEI. V shed 7 bases, J shed 5 bases, and the junction held 12 bases outside the gene matches. The CDR3 region has the DNA TGTGCCAGCATGTTTTGGGAGGCGGGAGTAGATACGCAGTATTTT. Protein: CASMFWEAGVDTQYF.

In its sample, this clonotype was seen many times. The rearrangement uses TRBV7-8 and TRBJ1-1, with a weak D call TRBD1 (6 bases). V was cut by 3 bases and J by 11 bases, with 25 bases left in between. The CDR3 consists of 16 residues. In germline, CDR1 is SGHVS, CDR2 FQNEAQ. The CDR3 reads CASSFPRTGTRRFAFF. Here the CDR3 DNA reads TGTGCCAGCAGCTTCCCTCGAACAGGGACCCGACGATTCGCTTTCTTT.

This clonotype was detected only once. Sequence at one end of the junction differs from germline and may be a read error. The rearrangement links TRBV14 to TRBJ2-1; 11 bases map to TRBD2. This CDR3 has 15 residues. Germline CDR1 and CDR2: SGHDN and FVKESK. CDR3: CASSQLAGGYNEQPF. The DNA of the CDR3 is TGTGCCAGCAGCCAACTAGCGGGGGGCTACAATGAGCAGCCCTTC.

As concerns this clonotype: Possible read error: a much larger clone is one base away. The rearrangement uses TRBV2 and TRBJ2-3; D is perhaps TRBD1 (6 bases). The CDR3 has 14 amino acids. V dropped 7 bases and J dropped 6 bases, with 17 bases sitting between them. CDR1 SNHLY and CDR2 FYNNEI come from the germline V gene. As DNA, the CDR3 is TGTGCCAGCAAATTTTCTGGGGGCGGGGATACGCAGTATTTT. It yields the protein CASKFSGGGDTQYF.

About this clonotype itself: At one end, the junction sequence differs from germline, possibly due to a read error. The chain combines TRBV29-1 with TRBJ2-2; a possible D gene is TRBD2 (5 bases). The CDR3 totals 14 residues. CDR1 SQVTM and CDR2 ANQGSEA come from the germline V gene. The chain's CDR3 is CSVEGTENTGVLFF. DNA of the CDR3: TGCAGCGTTGAGGGCACGGAAAACACCGGGGTGCTGTTTTTT.